The clone carrying this T cell receptor (beta chain) is a singleton in its sample. Method: immunoSEQ multiplex PCR; TCRdb's copy keeps in-frame clones and lacks some. Among some 490,000 clones listed, roughly 85% were seen once. The data stem from a study of blood T cell repertoires in COVID-19. Study summary: From T cells, B-cell-depleted T cells, or PBMCs came the material, which was cDNA or gDNA.

The length of the CDR3 is 15 residues. Trimming removed 3 bases at V and 4 bases at J, with 15 bases between. Germline loops: CDR1 LNHDA, CDR2 SQIVND (reference sequence). Sample: peripheral blood. The sequence came from a human donor in a cohort sampled during active COVID-19. This rearrangement joins TRBV19 to TRBJ1-2, with a possible D match to TRBD1 (5 bases). For the CDR3, the DNA is TGTGCCAGTAGTATGTCGCCGGGGGAGCGCTATGGCTACACCTTC. Translated: CASSMSPGERYGYTF.